This record looks at one TCR beta chain sequence and its context. The data stem from a study of shared clonotypes between healthy human individuals. The CDR3 runs 14 residues. Germline loops: CDR1 SEHNR, CDR2 FQNEAQ (reference sequence). Method: immunoSEQ multiplex PCR; TCRdb's copy keeps in-frame clones and lacks some. The sample lists some 690,000 clones; less than 95% were seen once. The sequenced sample consisted of memory CD8+ T cells from PBMCs. The subset is: CD45RO+ cells pooled with CCR7-negative TemRA cells. This clonotype was sampled from a man in his late teens or twenties in good health. Some clones in this sample may be carry-over from other donors' samples. The rearrangement uses TRBV7-9 and TRBJ2-7; D assignment may be TRBD1 or TRBD2 (5 bases each). CDR3 protein: CAVEGTDGSHEQYF. The DNA for the CDR3 is TGTGCAGTCGAGGGGACGGATGGCAGCCACGAGCAGTACTTC.